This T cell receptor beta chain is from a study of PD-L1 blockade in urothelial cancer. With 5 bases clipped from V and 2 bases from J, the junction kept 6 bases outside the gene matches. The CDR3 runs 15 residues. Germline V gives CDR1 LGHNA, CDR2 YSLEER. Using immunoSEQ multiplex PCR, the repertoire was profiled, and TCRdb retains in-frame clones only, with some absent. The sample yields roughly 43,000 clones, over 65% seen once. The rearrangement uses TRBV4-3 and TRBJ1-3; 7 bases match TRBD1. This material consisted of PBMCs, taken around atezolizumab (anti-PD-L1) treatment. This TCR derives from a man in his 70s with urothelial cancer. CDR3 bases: TGCGCCAGCAGCTATACGACAGGGCCTGGAAACACCATATATTTT. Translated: CASSYTTGPGNTIYF.